This T cell receptor (beta chain) appears in the sequencing data of a study of blood T cell repertoires in COVID-19. Study background: The analysed material was cDNA or gDNA that came from T cells, B-cell-depleted T cells, or PBMCs.

How the authors handled the data: The assay estimated nucleated cells by amplifying reference gene primers. Profiling relied on immunoSEQ multiplex PCR, and the TCRdb table lists in-frame clones only, not all of them. The V and J calls and clone size were taken over from that table, and D and trimming were inferred from the DNA. The table shows around 450,000 clones, with roughly 87% occurring only once. Those enrolled, adults aged about 18 to 95 years, came from about 24 US areas. The V gene end was trimmed by 1 base and the J gene end by 0 bases; junction bases not matched to a gene: 2. CDR1 is SEHNR and CDR2 is FQNEAQ in the germline V gene (reference sequence). The CDR3 covers 16 residues.

Input material: PBMCs or T cells enriched from blood (not recorded which). This clonotype originated in a young woman who had recovered from COVID-19. The rearrangement uses TRBV7-9 and TRBJ2-1; 8 positions agree with TRBD2. The CDR3 bases are TGTGCCAGCAGCTTAGTAGCGGGGAGCTCCTACAATGAGCAGTTCTTC. Translated, it gives CASSLVAGSSYNEQFF. Using reference TRBV7-9 and TRBJ2-1 for the parts outside the CDR3, the full variable domain is DTGVSQNPRHKITKRGQNVTFRCDPISEHNRLYWYRQTLGQGPEFLTYFQNEAQLEKSRLLSDRFSAERPKGSFSTLEIQRTEQGDSAMYLCASSLVAGSSYNEQFFGPGTRLTVL.